This TCR beta chain was obtained from a study of shared clonotypes between healthy human individuals. Both subsets, CD45RA+ naive and CD45RA-negative memory, were split from the CD4+ cells. This CDR3 spans 17 amino acids. J gave up 3 bases and V 0 bases, and 7 bases lay outside the gene matches. The germline gives CDR1 MGHRA, CDR2 YSYEKL. Each subset's genomic DNA was shared equally among a number of immunoSEQ plates. Methods used by the authors: Junction-only sequences without quality scores came from ImmunoSEQ, so filtering differed. Measured with immunoSEQ multiplex PCR; TCRdb has only the in-frame clones, and not every one. V, J and clone size are those of that table, while D and trimming were read from the DNA. The table shows 1,500,000 or so clones, with about 98.5% occurring only once.

Specimen: naive CD4+ T cells sorted from blood. Indicated subset: CD45RA+ positively selected. This chain joins TRBV4-1 and TRBJ2-3; 9 bases line up with TRBD2. The sequence came from a man aged 25-45 years in good health. The CDR3 protein is CASSQDGAGGRTDTQYF. The DNA for the CDR3 is TGCGCCAGCAGCCAAGACGGGGCGGGAGGGAGGACAGATACGCAGTATTTT.